The 32 T cell receptor beta chains below all came from one sample that was sequenced in a study of Graves' ophthalmopathy and Graves' hyperthyroidism. Using RNA transcripts, the TCR beta CDR3 regions were amplified. The workflow started with a first-round RT-PCR run with HTBI primers and then moved on to a second-round multiplex PCR. MiXCR was run by TCRdb on the multiplex PCR reads, yielding one entry per CDR3 protein. In the table there are around 1,000,000 distinct CDR3 sequences, about 38% of which are singletons. Sequencing used peripheral blood or thyroid tissue (not recorded which). The source of these receptors is an adult man with Graves' hyperthyroidism.

This clonotype appeared a few times. This rearrangement joins TRBV6-2 or TRBV6-3 to TRBJ1-5, with D tentatively TRBD1 (6 bases). There are 13 residues in the CDR3. V lost 5 bases and J lost 7, with 12 bases in between. Germline V gene data show CDR1 as MNHEY and CDR2 as SVGEGT. CDR3: CASSTFRGQPQHF. DNA for the CDR3: TGTGCCAGCAGTACTTTCAGGGGCCAGCCCCAGCATTTT.

This clonotype was recorded a few times. The V and J genes are TRBV5-5 and TRBJ2-7; TRBD1 aligns across 10 bases. The CDR3 has 15 residues. V shed 3 bases and J 5 bases; nucleotides not matched to a gene: 8. Germline V lookup: CDR1 SGHKS, CDR2 YYEKEE (reference sequence). In DNA, the CDR3 is TGTGCCAGCAGCTCCCTCGACAGGGGGCCGAACGAGCAGTACTTC. It codes for CASSSLDRGPNEQYF.

The rearrangement joins TRBV28 to TRBJ1-3; possible D gene TRBD1, 6 bases. This CDR3 is built from 14 residues. Germline CDR1 is MDHEN and CDR2 is SYDVKM. V was trimmed by 6 bases and J by 3 bases, leaving 12 bases between them. CDR3 residues: CASRIHRDGNTIYF. Written as DNA, the CDR3 is TGTGCCAGCAGAATCCACAGGGATGGAAACACCATATATTTT. Full variable domain (rest looked up from reference TRBV28 and TRBJ1-3): DVKVTQSSRYLVKRTGEKVFLECVQDMDHENMFWYRQDPGLGLRLIYFSYDVKMKEKGDIPEGYSVSREKKERFSLILESASTNQTSMYLCASRIHRDGNTIYFGEGSWLTVV.

This clonotype was counted ten times or more. This chain connects TRBV10-3 to TRBJ1-6; possibly TRBD1 for D (6 bases). The CDR3 length is 18 residues. With 3 bases removed from V and 8 bases from J, the gap between germline ends came to 23 bases. Germline CDR1 ENHRY, CDR2 SYGVKD. The CDR3 reads CAISDSGGHREWDSPLHF. CDR3 bases: TGTGCCATCAGTGATAGTGGGGGACACCGGGAGTGGGATTCACCCCTCCACTTT.

J is TRBJ2-5 and V is TRBV6-5; a weak D match, TRBD2 (6 bases). CDR1 is MNHEY, CDR2 SVGAGI, per germline. The germline V and J ends were trimmed by 6 bases and 2 bases, with 16 bases remaining between them. The CDR3 contains 15 residues. The CDR3 protein is CASSKRGGRQETQYF. The CDR3 region has the DNA TGTGCCAGCAGCAAAAGGGGAGGCCGACAAGAGACCCAGTACTTC.

Ten or more counts support this clonotype. The chain has TRBV10-3 and TRBJ2-7; 13 bases map to TRBD2. The V gene's germline CDR1 is ENHRY and CDR2 SYGVKD. V dropped 4 bases and J dropped 3; count of bases not matched to a gene: 3. CDR3 length: 15 amino acids. The CDR3 nucleotides are TGTGCCATCAGTGGAGGGACTAGCGGGGTCTACGAGCAGTACTTC. Its protein product is CAISGGTSGVYEQYF.

This clonotype has a count of ten or more. The J gene is TRBJ2-6, the V gene TRBV7-2; D is undetermined. In germline, CDR1 is SGHTA, CDR2 FQGNSA. V dropped 1 base and J dropped 2 bases, with 3 bases sitting between them. The CDR3 loop spans 14 amino acids. The CDR3 loop is CASSLVPGANVLTF. In DNA, the CDR3 is TGTGCCAGCAGCTTAGTACCTGGGGCCAACGTCCTGACTTTC. The whole variable domain, filled in from reference TRBV7-2 and TRBJ2-6, reads GAGVSQSPSNKVTEKGKDVELRCDPISGHTALYWYRQSLGQGLEFLIYFQGNSAPDKSGLPSDRFSAERTGGSVSTLTIQRTQQEDSAVYLCASSLVPGANVLTFGAGSRLTVL.

This clonotype has at least ten counts. This chain joins TRBV4-1 and TRBJ2-7; D is unresolved. Trimming stripped 0 bases from V and 6 bases from J, with 6 bases between. Germline V gives CDR1 MGHRA, CDR2 YSYEKL. This CDR3 has 12 amino acids. The CDR3 reads CASSQDFSEQYF. The CDR3 DNA reads TGCGCCAGCAGCCAAGATTTTTCCGAGCAGTACTTC.

Ten or more counts support this clonotype. The chain joins TRBV11-2 to TRBJ1-1; D unresolved. Trimming pared 7 bases from V and 10 bases from J, leaving 13 bases between. The CDR3 totals 11 residues. The germline CDR1 and CDR2 sequences are SGHAT and FQNNGV. CDR3 loop: CASKGGVGAFF. In DNA form, the CDR3 reads TGTGCCAGCAAAGGTGGTGTCGGAGCTTTCTTT.

The chain couples TRBV10-3 to TRBJ2-5; TRBD2 matches at 7 bases. Germline V gene lookup returns CDR1 ENHRY and CDR2 SYGVKD. The CDR3 sequence is 15 residues long. With 4 bases clipped from V and 9 bases from J, the junction kept 14 bases outside the gene matches. CDR3 nucleotide sequence: TGTGCCATCAGTGGTGGGGCCCCCGCGGGGGAGGCCCAGTACTTC. Translation: CAISGGAPAGEAQYF.

This clonotype has ten or more counts. The genes are TRBV11-2 and TRBJ1-4; D uncertain. The CDR3 is 15 amino acids. V dropped 5 bases and J dropped 4 bases, with 14 bases sitting between them. From germline, CDR1 is SGHAT and CDR2 FQNNGV. The CDR3 spells CASSLPGSYNEKLFF. CDR3 DNA sequence: TGTGCCAGCAGCCTACCTGGGAGCTATAATGAAAAACTGTTTTTT.

Ten or more counts support this clonotype. The chain carries TRBV20-1 and TRBJ2-5, with D possibly matching TRBD1 (6 bases). V was clipped by 8 bases and J by 2 bases, with 18 bases between them. The CDR3 spans 14 residues. Germline V gene sequence: CDR1 DFQATT, CDR2 SNEGSKA (reference sequence). CDR3 in DNA: TGCAGTTCACGGACAGTTGGGGGTCAAGAGACCCAGTACTTC. Translated, it gives CSSRTVGGQETQYF.

This clonotype showed up many times. This chain connects TRBV7-9 to TRBJ1-1; D is perhaps TRBD1 (5 bases). The V gene's germline CDR1 is SEHNR and CDR2 FQNEAQ (reference sequence). This CDR3 region has 15 residues. V lost 5 bases, J lost 10 bases, and 23 bases lay in between. CDR3 sequence (DNA): TGTGCCAGCAGCCTCGGAGGCGCTAGCCGGGGGGGAGCTTTCTTT. Protein product: CASSLGGASRGGAFF.

The gene calls are TRBV7-2 and TRBJ2-7; D unresolved. The CDR3 has 13 amino acids. The germline V gene encodes CDR1 SGHTA and CDR2 FQGNSA. V was clipped by 5 bases and J by 7 bases, with 15 bases between them. CDR3 protein: CASSRTVNTEQYF. The CDR3 coding sequence is TGTGCCAGCAGCCGTACAGTGAACACTGAGCAGTACTTC. Based on the CDR3 plus reference TRBV7-2 and TRBJ2-7, the full variable domain is GAGVSQSPSNKVTEKGKDVELRCDPISGHTALYWYRQSLGQGLEFLIYFQGNSAPDKSGLPSDRFSAERTGGSVSTLTIQRTQQEDSAVYLCASSRTVNTEQYFGPGTRLTVT.

CDR3 amino acids: CTSSSVTLETQYF. Here the CDR3 DNA reads TGTACCAGCAGCTCTGTCACTCTGGAGACCCAGTACTTC. This chain connects TRBV7-2 to TRBJ2-5, with unresolved D. CDR3 size: 13 residues. Trimming took off 4 bases at V and 5 bases at J, with 11 bases between the two ends. Germline assignment: CDR1 SGHTA and CDR2 FQGNSA.

J is TRBJ2-7 and V is TRBV9; D is possibly TRBD1 (6 bases). Germline assignment: CDR1 SGDLS and CDR2 YYNGEE. Trimming took 4 bases from V and 0 from J, leaving 17 bases between them. The CDR3 totals 16 residues. CDR3 sequence (DNA): TGTGCCAGCAGCCAGGGGACATCTTCTAGCTCCTACGAGCAGTACTTC. It is translated as CASSQGTSSSSYEQYF.

This clonotype occurred many times. The CDR3 region has the DNA TGCAGCGTTGGGGAGACCCTGAACACTGAAGCTTTCTTT. Its protein product is CSVGETLNTEAFF. This chain connects TRBV29-1 to TRBJ1-1; D unresolved. In germline, CDR1 is SQVTM, CDR2 ANQGSEA. V was clipped by 4 bases and J by 0 bases, with 9 bases between them. The CDR3 has 13 residues.

At least ten counts were recorded for this clonotype. The rearrangement joins TRBV24-1 to TRBJ2-5; maybe TRBD2 (5 bases). The CDR3 length is 13 residues. The V end lost 2 bases, the J end lost 5 bases, and 8 bases lay between the germline ends. Germline V gene data show CDR1 as KGHDR and CDR2 as SFDVKD. The CDR3: CATSDWRVETQYF. For the CDR3, the DNA is TGTGCCACCAGTGATTGGCGGGTTGAGACCCAGTACTTC.

Many counts were recorded for this clonotype. The V call is TRBV15, the J call TRBJ1-1; D call uncertain. The CDR3 spans 15 residues. Germline V CDR1 and CDR2: LNHNV, YYDKDF (reference sequence). Deletions cut 0 bases from V and 1 base from J, with 9 bases between. CDR3 region: CATSRDEAGNTEAFF. As DNA, the CDR3 is TGTGCCACCAGCAGAGATGAGGCCGGGAACACTGAAGCTTTCTTT. Full variable domain (outside the CDR3, taken from reference TRBV15 and TRBJ1-1): DAMVIQNPRYQVTQFGKPVTLSCSQTLNHNVMYWYQQKSSQAPKLLFHYYDKDFNNEADTPDNFQSRRPNTSFCFLDIRSPGLGDTAMYLCATSRDEAGNTEAFFGQGTRLTVV.

The chain carries TRBV2 and TRBJ1-5, with D possibly being TRBD1 (6 bases). CDR3 size: 13 residues. Germline V gives CDR1 SNHLY, CDR2 FYNNEI. Trimming cost V 7 bases and J 6 bases, with 13 bases left between them. CDR3 residues: CASTYRAAQPQHF. DNA of the CDR3: TGTGCCAGCACCTACAGGGCGGCTCAGCCCCAGCATTTT.

This clonotype was counted between two and nine times. The chain couples TRBV4-1 to TRBJ1-1, with TRBD1 as a possible D gene (5 bases). This CDR3 is built from 14 residues. Per the germline V gene, CDR1 is MGHRA and CDR2 is YSYEKL. V shed 1 base and J shed 4 bases, with 10 bases lying between them. For the CDR3, the DNA is TGCGCCAGCAGCCAAGTCGCAGGGATCACTGAAGCTTTCTTT. Translated: CASSQVAGITEAFF.

In its sample, this clonotype was seen once. The chain couples TRBV27 to TRBJ2-5; D gene uncertain. V shed 5 bases and J shed 2 bases, with 9 bases lying between them. The CDR3 extends over 13 amino acids. CDR1 MNHEY and CDR2 SMNVEV come from the germline V gene (reference sequence). CDR3 loop: CASSPLKQETQYF. CDR3 nucleotide sequence: TGTGCCAGCAGTCCTCTAAAGCAAGAGACCCAGTACTTC.

This chain's CDR3 is CASSFAGGAGWSNQPQHF. CDR3 nucleotides: TGTGCCAGCAGTTTCGCGGGGGGGGCAGGGTGGAGCAATCAGCCCCAGCATTTT. This chain links TRBV12-3 or TRBV12-4 with TRBJ1-5, with a possible D match to TRBD1 (6 bases). Trimming shortened V by 3 bases and J by 1 base, and 19 bases separated the two germline ends. The CDR3 is 18 amino acids.

This clonotype was recorded many times. The genes are TRBV19 and TRBJ1-2, with 10 bases fitting TRBD1. The length of the CDR3 is 13 residues. CDR1 and CDR2 (germline): LNHDA, SQIVND (reference sequence). J lost 8 bases, V lost 6 bases, and 6 bases had no gene match. The DNA of the CDR3 is TGTGCCAGTAGGACGGGGACAGGGGACGGCTACACCTTC. Translation gives CASRTGTGDGYTF. Complete variable domain (other parts from reference TRBV19 and TRBJ1-2): DGGITQSPKYLFRKEGQNVTLSCEQNLNHDAMYWYRQDPGQGLRLIYYSQIVNDFQKGDIAEGYSVSREKKESFPLTVTSAQKNPTAFYLCASRTGTGDGYTFGSGTRLTVV.

As concerns this clonotype: This may come from a read error, since a much larger clone is one base off. V and J are TRBV10-3 and TRBJ2-7; the match to TRBD2 covers 7 bases. CDR1 is ENHRY and CDR2 is SYGVKD in the germline V gene. The CDR3 sequence is 15 residues long. The CDR3 region is CASEGGLGGSYEQHF. CDR3 nucleotides: TGTGCCAGCGAGGGCGGGCTCGGGGGGAGCTACGAGCAGCACTTC.

This clonotype came up many times. In DNA form, the CDR3 reads TGTGCCAGCAGCTCCCCTAGCGGGAACCACGAGCAGTACTTC. Amino acids: CASSSPSGNHEQYF. The gene calls are TRBV7-2 and TRBJ2-7, with 9 bases fitting TRBD2. Trimming removed 4 bases from V and 5 bases from J; junction bases left unmatched: 6. The CDR3 totals 14 residues. CDR1 is SGHTA, CDR2 FQGNSA, per germline.

V usage is TRBV10-3 and J usage is TRBJ1-5; possible D gene TRBD1, 6 bases. Trimming shortened V by 6 bases and J by 11 bases, and 17 bases separated the two germline ends. This CDR3 is built from 13 residues. Germline V lookup: CDR1 ENHRY, CDR2 SYGVKD. CDR3 in amino acids: CAIRAGAQETQHF. In DNA, the CDR3 is TGTGCCATCAGGGCAGGGGCCCAAGAGACCCAGCATTTT.

The rearrangement joins TRBV15 to TRBJ1-4; D is ambiguous. V gave up 1 base and J gave up 7 bases, with 10 bases separating them. The CDR3 is made up of 14 amino acids. Per germline, CDR1 LNHNV and CDR2 YYDKDF (reference sequence). For the CDR3, the DNA is TGTGCCACCAGCAGAGGTGGGGTAGGTGAAAAACTGTTTTTT. Residues: CATSRGGVGEKLFF. The full variable domain, in which reference TRBV15 and TRBJ1-4 provide the parts outside the CDR3, is DAMVIQNPRYQVTQFGKPVTLSCSQTLNHNVMYWYQQKSSQAPKLLFHYYDKDFNNEADTPDNFQSRRPNTSFCFLDIRSPGLGDTAMYLCATSRGGVGEKLFFGSGTQLSVL.

This clonotype was picked up many times. V and J are TRBV9 and TRBJ2-2, with 7 bases identical to TRBD2. V was pared by 0 bases and J by 2 bases, with 4 bases of the junction left unmatched. This CDR3 is built from 16 residues. CDR1 is SGDLS and CDR2 is YYNGEE in the germline V gene. The CDR3 spells CASSVEASGNTGELFF. The CDR3 nucleotides are TGTGCCAGCAGCGTAGAAGCTAGCGGCAACACCGGGGAGCTGTTTTTT.

The gene calls are TRBV10-3 and TRBJ1-3; no reliable D call. The CDR3 has 14 residues. The germline CDR1 and CDR2 sequences are ENHRY and SYGVKD. The V and J ends lost 11 bases and 0 bases respectively, with 14 bases between them. CDR3 in DNA: TGTGCCGTAGAGGGCACGGACTCTGGAAACACCATATATTTT. The encoded protein is CAVEGTDSGNTIYF.

The rearrangement links TRBV4-3 to TRBJ1-5, with TRBD1 as a possible D gene (5 bases). Germline V gene sequence: CDR1 LGHNA, CDR2 YSLEER. Trimming took 1 base from V and 0 from J, leaving 22 bases between them. The CDR3 consists of 20 residues. The CDR3 DNA follows: TGCGCCAGCAGCCAAGCCTGGGGCAGACGAATAAAATATAGCAATCAGCCCCAGCATTTT. Translated: CASSQAWGRRIKYSNQPQHF.

V and J are TRBV9 and TRBJ2-2, with TRBD1 matching over 10 bases. V was pared by 2 bases and J by 2 bases, with 3 bases of the junction left unmatched. The CDR3 covers 16 residues. Germline CDR1 SGDLS, CDR2 YYNGEE. The CDR3 coding sequence is TGTGCCAGCAGCGTGCTGACAGGGGGCAACACCGGGGAGCTGTTTTTT. Encoded protein: CASSVLTGGNTGELFF.